The next 15 T cell receptor beta chains were all read from a single sample in a study of shared clonotypes between healthy human individuals. Method: immunoSEQ multiplex PCR; TCRdb's copy keeps in-frame clones and lacks some. The sample holds hundreds of thousands of clones, 70% to 80% seen once. The sample taken for sequencing was PBMCs. These TCRs come from a woman aged 40 to 55 in good health. Some clones in this sample may be carry-over from other donors' samples.

The CDR3 sequence: CASKGHSGSSYNEQFF. The CDR3 DNA is TGCGCCAGCAAAGGGCACTCCGGGAGCTCCTACAATGAGCAGTTCTTC. This chain links TRBV10-2 with TRBJ2-1; possibly TRBD2 for D (6 bases). Per the germline V gene, CDR1 is WSHSY and CDR2 is SAAADI. The CDR3 totals 16 residues. Trimming cost V 7 bases and J 0 bases, with 16 bases left between them.

V is TRBV28 and J is TRBJ1-2, with a possible D match to TRBD1 (5 bases). CDR3 length: 15 residues. Between the trimmed V and J ends, which lost 5 bases and 5 bases, there was a span of 18 bases. CDR1 and CDR2 from the germline V gene are MDHEN and SYDVKM. CDR3 region: CASSPMAGTSYGYTF. The CDR3, as DNA: TGTGCCAGCAGTCCCATGGCCGGGACCTCATATGGCTACACCTTC.

V and J are TRBV7-8 and TRBJ1-2; tentative D call: TRBD1 (5 bases). Deletions cut 4 bases from V and 8 bases from J, with 8 bases between. In germline, CDR1 is SGHVS, CDR2 FQNEAQ. The CDR3 contains 11 residues. DNA for the CDR3: TGTGCCAGCAGCTCAGGGTACGGCTACACCTTC. It yields the protein CASSSGYGYTF.

This clone was counted between two and nine times. The chain combines TRBV6-1 with TRBJ2-5, with D unclear. CDR3 size: 13 residues. Per the germline V gene, CDR1 is MNHNS and CDR2 is SASEGT. The V and J ends lost 6 bases and 0 bases respectively, with 8 bases between them. The CDR3 loop is CASSSEYQETQYF. The DNA for the CDR3 is TGTGCCAGCAGCTCGGAATACCAAGAGACCCAGTACTTC.

V gene TRBV7-8 combines with J gene TRBJ2-7; no clear D gene. Trimming cost V 2 bases and J 2 bases, with 4 bases left between them. The CDR3 length is 12 residues. Germline loops: CDR1 SGHVS, CDR2 FQNEAQ. CDR3 sequence: CASSLRAYEQYF. The CDR3 DNA follows: TGTGCCAGCAGCTTACGAGCCTACGAGCAGTACTTC.

The chain recombines TRBV7-2 with TRBJ2-3; no firm D call. The ends were cut back, 5 bases at V and 2 bases at J, with 11 bases in the middle. This CDR3 has 14 residues. The V gene's germline CDR1 is SGHTA and CDR2 FQGNSA. CDR3 in DNA: TGTGCCAGCAGCGCCGACTTGTTCACAGATACGCAGTATTTT. Amino acid sequence: CASSADLFTDTQYF.

This chain joins TRBV10-3 and TRBJ2-5; no firm D call. Trimming left V 3 bases short and J 2 bases short, with 7 bases between. Germline values: CDR1 ENHRY, CDR2 SYGVKD. The CDR3 contains 13 residues. CDR3 sequence: CAISDGVQETQYF. DNA of the CDR3: TGTGCCATCAGTGACGGAGTTCAAGAGACCCAGTACTTC.

There are many counts of this clone. Other DNA sequences in the sample encode the same CDR3. The V and J genes are TRBV5-1 and TRBJ1-1; D is perhaps TRBD1 (5 bases). The V gene's germline CDR1 is SGHRS and CDR2 YFSETQ. Trimming left V 2 bases short and J 4 bases short, with 9 bases between. This CDR3 is built from 13 residues. The CDR3 coding sequence is TGCGCCAGCAGCTTAAGGGGTGGCACTGAAGCTTTCTTT. This translates into CASSLRGGTEAFF.

A few counts support this clone. The chain has TRBV18 and TRBJ2-3, with 10 positions matching TRBD2. V lost 3 bases and J lost 4; bases outside the gene matches: 4. Germline assignment: CDR1 KGHSH and CDR2 LQKENI. The CDR3 has 15 amino acids. The CDR3 nucleotides are TGTGCCAGCTCACCTAGCGGGAGGACCGCAGATACGCAGTATTTT. It codes for CASSPSGRTADTQYF.

This clone appeared a few times. The chain uses TRBV5-1 and TRBJ2-5; D unclear. There are 15 residues in the CDR3. V was shortened by 3 bases and J by 4 bases, with 16 bases between the two germline ends. Germline assignment: CDR1 SGHRS and CDR2 YFSETQ. Written as DNA, the CDR3 is TGCGCCAGCAGCTCCCTGGGGTTTCCCTCAGAGACCCAGTACTTC. It translates to CASSSLGFPSETQYF.

The chain couples TRBV25-1 to TRBJ1-2, with a tentative D call TRBD1 (6 bases). This CDR3 is 16 amino acids long. From germline, CDR1 is MGHDK and CDR2 SYGVNS. The V and J ends lost 1 base and 4 bases respectively, with 16 bases between them. This chain's CDR3 is CASSELDSLWGYGYTF. The CDR3 bases are TGTGCCAGCAGTGAATTGGACAGCCTGTGGGGCTATGGCTACACCTTC.

V and J are TRBV7-2 and TRBJ2-3; D may be TRBD1 (6 bases). Germline CDR1 SGHTA, CDR2 FQGNSA. The CDR3 sequence is 15 residues long. Between the trimmed V and J ends, which lost 5 bases and 2 bases, there was a span of 14 bases. The CDR3 protein is CASSTQGGLTDTQYF. CDR3 DNA sequence: TGTGCCAGCAGCACACAGGGTGGCCTCACAGATACGCAGTATTTT.

The chain is built from TRBV5-1 and TRBJ1-3; D perhaps matches TRBD1 (5 bases). V lost 1 base to trimming and J lost 2 bases, with 13 bases between them. CDR1 and CDR2 (germline): SGHRS, YFSETQ. CDR3 length: 16 amino acids. The CDR3 DNA is TGCGCCAGCAGCTTGCGCGGGACGTGGCCTGGAAACACCATATATTTT. Translation: CASSLRGTWPGNTIYF. Complete variable domain (other parts from reference TRBV5-1 and TRBJ1-3): KAGVTQTPRYLIKTRGQQVTLSCSPISGHRSVSWYQQTPGQGLQFLFEYFSETQRNKGNFPGRFSGRQFSNSRSEMNVSTLELGDSALYLCASSLRGTWPGNTIYFGEGSWLTVV.

The rearrangement uses TRBV7-2 and TRBJ1-1; D unresolved. V gave up 6 bases and J gave up 0 bases, with 23 bases separating them. This CDR3 has 18 amino acids. Germline lookup yields CDR1 SGHTA and CDR2 FQGNSA. As DNA, the CDR3 is TGTGCCAGCAGAGCGTTTGACCCCCGGGCCGGGGTGAACACTGAAGCTTTCTTT. Amino acid sequence: CASRAFDPRAGVNTEAFF.

The chain links TRBV5-5 to TRBJ1-5, with TRBD1 identical over 7 bases. The CDR3 contains 14 residues. Germline V gene sequence: CDR1 SGHKS, CDR2 YYEKEE (reference sequence). V was clipped by 4 bases and J by 3 bases; unmatched bases: 4. CDR3 region: CASSETGHNQPQHF. As DNA, the CDR3 is TGTGCCAGCAGCGAGACAGGGCACAATCAGCCCCAGCATTTT.